Listed below are T cell receptor beta chains from one sample, sequenced in a study of shared T cell receptors in the human thymus. Here immunoSEQ multiplex PCR was the method, and the copy in TCRdb shows in-frame clones only, minus some. The table shows fewer than 700,000 clones, with around 89% occurring only once. Another study also made use of these data, one on human thymus T cells.

Sequences were obtained from thymocytes. The receptors here all came from a boy under two years old with a congenital heart defect. CDR3s include the opening cysteine and the closing phenylalanine or tryptophan. Fields, in order: D gene, J gene, clone size, V gene, CDR3 protein, CDR3 DNA. D genes are given only for firm matches. Rows may omit the clone size; those that give it use once, few, many or a size class.

>TRBD2|TRBJ2-3|few|TRBV7-9
CASSLETSGGTDTQYF
TGTGCCAGCAGCTTAGAGACTAGCGGAGGCACAGATACGCAGTATTTT
>.|TRBJ2-7|few|TRBV7-9
CAYTPGGGEQYF
TGTGCCTATACGCCGGGGGGCGGCGAGCAGTACTTC
>TRBD2|TRBJ2-3|.|TRBV29-1
CSVAPLREETDTQYF
TGCAGCGTTGCCCCATTGCGGGAGGAAACAGATACGCAGTATTTT
>TRBD2|TRBJ2-3|.|TRBV10-1
CASSESITAGVGPDTQYF
TGCGCCAGCAGTGAGTCGATAACAGCGGGAGTGGGCCCAGATACGCAGTATTTT
>TRBD1|TRBJ1-2|.|TRBV5-6
CASSLDRGLYGYTF
TGTGCCAGCAGCTTGGACAGGGGTCTCTATGGCTACACCTTC
>.|TRBJ1-4|.|TRBV9
CASSVESRGGEKLFF
TGTGCCAGCAGCGTAGAGTCCCGGGGTGGTGAAAAACTGTTTTTT
>TRBD2|TRBJ2-1|.|TRBV4-3
CASSQDGWEASGSYNEQFF
TGCGCCAGCAGCCAAGACGGTTGGGAGGCTAGCGGGTCTTACAATGAGCAGTTCTTC
>.|TRBJ2-3|once|TRBV28
CASRYNGTDTQYF
TGTGCCAGCAGATATAATGGCACAGATACGCAGTATTTT
>TRBD1|TRBJ2-6|once|TRBV4-3
CASSQDRDRGFSGANVLTF
TGCGCCAGCAGCCAAGACCGGGACAGGGGGTTCTCTGGGGCCAACGTCCTGACTTTC
>.|TRBJ2-1|once|TRBV5-1
CASSLPSGVGLPSYNEQFF
TGCGCCAGCAGCCTGCCGTCAGGCGTGGGCCTACCTTCCTACAATGAGCAGTTCTTC
>.|TRBJ2-7|.|TRBV5-1
CASSLGGEQYF
TGCGCCAGCAGCTTGGGAGGCGAGCAGTACTTC
>.|TRBJ2-7|.|TRBV15
CATSRRQLSTAYEQYF
TGTGCCACCAGCAGACGCCAGTTGTCGACAGCCTACGAGCAGTACTTC
>TRBD1|TRBJ1-1|.|TRBV28
CASSPISRLTGVDTEAFF
TGTGCCAGCAGTCCGATCAGCCGACTGACAGGGGTTGACACTGAAGCTTTCTTT
>.|TRBJ1-1|.|TRBV14
CASSPWGEEAFF
TGTGCCAGCAGTCCGTGGGGGGAAGAAGCTTTCTTT
>.|TRBJ2-2|.|TRBV10-1
CASGGQEGGDTGELFF
TGCGCCAGCGGGGGGCAAGAGGGAGGGGACACCGGGGAGCTGTTTTTT
>TRBD2|TRBJ2-1|.|TRBV10-3
CAIRDVAGVNNEQFF
TGTGCCATCCGGGATGTAGCGGGAGTAAACAATGAGCAGTTCTTC
>TRBD2|TRBJ2-2|.|TRBV7-9
CASSLLAGLPGPNTGELFF
TGTGCCAGCAGCTTGCTAGCGGGCCTCCCCGGGCCGAACACCGGGGAGCTGTTTTTT
>TRBD1|TRBJ2-1|.|TRBV11-2
CASSLGQAAYNEQFF
TGTGCCAGCAGTTTGGGACAGGCGGCCTACAATGAGCAGTTCTTC
>TRBD2|TRBJ2-5|.|TRBV2
CASSEGTSGRGWEETQYF
TGTGCCAGCAGTGAGGGGACTAGCGGGAGGGGTTGGGAAGAGACCCAGTACTTC
>TRBD1|TRBJ1-1|.|TRBV10-3
CAISEHDRERGTEAFF
TGTGCCATCAGTGAGCATGACAGGGAACGAGGCACTGAAGCTTTCTTT
>.|TRBJ2-1|once|TRBV27
CASSPYRPGFWSGIEQFF
TGTGCCAGCAGCCCTTATCGACCGGGGTTCTGGTCTGGCATTGAGCAGTTCTTC
>TRBD1|TRBJ1-4|.|TRBV15
CATSPNTGQGPEKLFF
TGTGCCACCAGCCCAAACACGGGACAGGGGCCTGAAAAACTGTTTTTT
>TRBD2|TRBJ2-7|.|TRBV4-1
CASSQDAGAEQYF
TGCGCCAGCAGCCAAGATGCGGGAGCCGAGCAGTACTTC
>.|TRBJ1-1|.|TRBV25-1
CASSESVRSEAFF
TGTGCCAGCAGTGAAAGCGTTCGGTCTGAAGCTTTCTTT
>.|TRBJ2-7|.|TRBV21-1
CASSKEGEQYF
TGTGCCAGCAGCAAAGAGGGGGAGCAGTACTTC
>TRBD2|TRBJ2-1|.|TRBV28
CASSLTSGSRSYNEQFF
TGTGCCAGCAGTTTAACTAGCGGGAGTCGATCCTACAATGAGCAGTTCTTC
>TRBD2|TRBJ2-3|once|TRBV27
CASSPRGGKGGTDTQYF
TGTGCCAGCAGTCCCCGCGGGGGGAAGGGGGGCACAGATACGCAGTATTTT
>TRBD2|TRBJ2-7|.|TRBV9
CASSVGPSDSGRAGWDYEQYF
TGTGCCAGCAGCGTAGGCCCCTCGGATAGCGGGAGGGCCGGGTGGGACTACGAGCAGTACTTC
>TRBD2|TRBJ2-5|once|TRBV9
CASSVVPSGRMLGKETQYF
TGTGCCAGCAGCGTAGTCCCTAGCGGGAGAATGTTGGGGAAAGAGACCCAGTACTTC
>.|TRBJ2-4|.|TRBV7-2
CASSLGPRGNIQYF
TGTGCCAGCAGCTTAGGACCCCGCGGAAACATTCAGTACTTC
>TRBD2|TRBJ2-7|.|TRBV27
CASSPKGLAGAYEQYF
TGTGCCAGCAGTCCCAAGGGACTAGCGGGAGCCTACGAGCAGTACTTC
>TRBD2|TRBJ2-1|.|TRBV5-1
CASSSLAGPNEQFF
TGCGCCAGCTCTTCCCTAGCGGGACCTAATGAGCAGTTCTTC
>TRBD2|TRBJ2-7|.|TRBV27
CASSLGRECHEQYF
TGTGCCAGCAGTTTAGGGAGGGAGTGCCACGAGCAGTACTTC
>TRBD1|TRBJ1-2|.|TRBV25-1
CASEDRGSAGYTF
TGTGCCAGCGAAGACAGGGGATCTGCTGGCTACACCTTC
>TRBD1|TRBJ1-2|.|TRBV28
CASSSIEDRGPGYGYTF
TGTGCCAGCAGTTCGATAGAGGACAGGGGCCCTGGATATGGCTACACCTTC
>.|TRBJ2-7|.|TRBV11-3
CASSLGSLGYYEQYF
TGTGCCAGCAGCTTAGGCAGTTTGGGCTACTACGAGCAGTACTTC
>.|TRBJ1-2|.|TRBV6-6
CASRRTETNYGYTF
TGTGCCAGCAGACGGACAGAGACTAACTATGGCTACACCTTC
>.|TRBJ1-2|.|TRBV28
CASGGGGGGYGYTF
TGTGCCAGCGGCGGAGGGGGGGGAGGATATGGCTACACCTTC
>TRBD2|TRBJ2-1|.|TRBV10-3
CAISRGGRAKPTSGEQFF
TGTGCCATCAGCCGAGGCGGGAGGGCCAAACCGACCTCGGGAGAGCAGTTCTTC
>.|TRBJ2-1|.|TRBV6-1
CASSEPAFGGYNEQFF
TGTGCCAGCAGTGAGCCAGCGTTTGGGGGGTACAATGAGCAGTTCTTC
>.|TRBJ2-2|.|TRBV27
CASTPSTGELFF
TGTGCCAGCACCCCTAGCACCGGGGAGCTGTTTTTT
>.|TRBJ2-5|once|TRBV11-3
CASRAPPETQYF
TGTGCCAGCAGAGCCCCCCCCGAGACCCAGTACTTC
>.|TRBJ1-4|.|TRBV28
CASRLRGGANEKLFF
TGTGCCAGCAGGCTCCGCGGAGGGGCTAATGAAAAACTGTTTTTT
>.|TRBJ2-7|.|TRBV28
CASHPPGPGNEQYF
TGTGCCAGTCATCCCCCAGGGCCAGGGAACGAGCAGTACTTC
>TRBD1|TRBJ2-7|.|TRBV19
CASGQGMGYEQYF
TGTGCCAGTGGACAGGGTATGGGCTACGAGCAGTACTTC
>.|TRBJ1-5|.|TRBV7-9
CASSLTTLDRDYSNQPQHF
TGTGCCAGCAGCTTAACGACATTGGACCGGGACTATAGCAATCAGCCCCAGCATTTT
>.|TRBJ1-1|.|TRBV30
CAWEKQGLNTEAFF
TGTGCCTGGGAGAAACAGGGTTTGAACACTGAAGCTTTCTTT
>.|TRBJ2-2|.|TRBV6-6
CASSTPVDTGELFF
TGTGCCAGCAGTACCCCGGTGGACACCGGGGAGCTGTTTTTT
>TRBD2|TRBJ2-1|.|TRBV11-2
CASSLLAASYNEQFF
TGTGCCAGCAGCTTACTAGCGGCTTCCTACAATGAGCAGTTCTTC
>.|TRBJ2-7|.|TRBV7-8
CASGAYEQYF
TGTGCCAGCGGAGCCTACGAGCAGTACTTC
>TRBD2|TRBJ2-7|few|TRBV15
CATSRDPGLAGTSEPYEQYF
TGTGCCACCAGCAGAGATCCTGGACTAGCGGGAACTAGCGAGCCCTACGAGCAGTACTTC
>TRBD2|TRBJ2-7|.|TRBV27
CASSPREGSYEQYF
TGTGCCAGCAGTCCCCGGGAGGGTTCCTACGAGCAGTACTTC
>.|TRBJ2-2|.|TRBV1
CTADKGGAGELFF
TGCACCGCCGACAAGGGAGGGGCCGGGGAGCTGTTTTTT
>.|TRBJ2-3|.|TRBV28
CASSLGLDRGRGTDTQYF
TGTGCCAGCAGCCTGGGGCTAGATCGGGGTAGGGGGACAGATACGCAGTATTTT
>TRBD2|TRBJ2-4|.|TRBV4-1
CASSPTMGGRAGVGKNIQYF
TGCGCCAGCAGCCCTACCATGGGCGGGAGAGCCGGGGTTGGCAAAAACATTCAGTACTTC
>TRBD2|TRBJ2-5|.|TRBV5-1
CASSLLGLAGGMLRETQYF
TGCGCCAGCAGCTTGTTGGGACTAGCGGGAGGAATGTTGCGGGAGACCCAGTACTTC